Below, one T cell receptor beta chain is given with its context. Its matching antigen is unknown. This sample was taken from a study of OX40 agonist ivuxolimab in advanced cancers. About the study: Among those enrolled, mean age was roughly 62 years (range about 23 to 79) and 82.7% were male. General study results and limits: More expanded clones were found, on average, in CD8+ than in CD4+ T cells. Among patients with partial responses at 0.1-3.0 mg/kg, clonal expansion was among the lowest.

Clones were sequenced by immunoSEQ multiplex PCR, and TCRdb holds only the in-frame ones, with some missing. The repertoire holds 20,000 to 30,000 clones, with 79% as singletons. In germline, CDR1 is SGHNT, CDR2 YYREEE (reference sequence). V was clipped by 5 bases and J by 5 bases; unmatched bases: 6. This CDR3 has 15 amino acids. Sampling times: baseline, cycle 4 day 1, cycle 7 day 1. This TCR came from an adult with an advanced solid tumor such as melanoma, head and neck, liver or kidney cancer. V gene TRBV5-4 combines with J gene TRBJ2-3; TRBD2 matches at 12 bases. Here the sequenced sample was CD4+ or CD8+ T cells sorted from blood, taken in a trial of the OX40 agonist ivuxolimab. The CDR3 protein is CASRQLAGGEDTQYF. The CDR3 region has the DNA TGTGCCAGCAGACAACTAGCGGGGGGAGAAGATACGCAGTATTTT.